Presented here are 25 T cell receptor beta chains from one specimen sequenced in a study of cytomegalovirus exposure and HLA in healthy donors. The PCR ran on 60 Vbeta and 13 Jbeta primers. Generated by immunoSEQ multiplex PCR, the TCRdb table keeps only in-frame clones and is missing some. This sample has around 150,000 clones, with roughly 70% found just once. Material for sequencing was PBMCs. Receptors were obtained from a woman aged 45-60 years in good health and CMV-seropositive.

This clone showed up just a few times. This sequence joins TRBV27 and TRBJ1-2; D is unclear. The CDR3 length is 17 residues. Germline V gene sequence: CDR1 MNHEY, CDR2 SMNVEV (reference sequence). Trimming removed 5 bases from V and 0 bases from J, with 19 bases in between. CDR3 protein: CASSPRGGLPANYGYTF. The CDR3 DNA reads TGTGCCAGCAGTCCCCGCGGTGGCCTTCCAGCTAACTATGGCTACACCTTC.

The rearrangement uses TRBV18 and TRBJ1-2, with D maybe TRBD1 (5 bases). The CDR3 is 14 residues long. Germline CDR1 KGHSH, CDR2 LQKENI. V lost 5 bases and J lost 0, with 10 bases in between. The CDR3 loop reads CASSKTDTNYGYTF. The CDR3 DNA reads TGTGCCAGCTCAAAGACAGATACTAACTATGGCTACACCTTC.

V gene TRBV5-6 combines with J gene TRBJ1-2; perhaps TRBD1 as D (6 bases). V was clipped by 4 bases and J by 1 base, with 8 bases between them. From germline, CDR1 is SGHDT and CDR2 YYEEEE. This CDR3 spans 13 amino acids. The CDR3 spells CASSTDSNYGYTF. The CDR3, as DNA: TGTGCCAGCAGCACGGACAGTAACTATGGCTACACCTTC.

This chain joins TRBV6-4 and TRBJ2-7; D might be TRBD1 (5 bases). Looked up from germline, CDR1 is MRHNA and CDR2 is SNTAGT. CDR3 length: 13 residues. V lost 3 bases and J 5 bases, leaving 11 bases between the germline ends. The DNA of the CDR3 is TGTGCCAGCAGTGAGATTCAGGGTGACGAGCAGTACTTC. Translated: CASSEIQGDEQYF.

In DNA, the CDR3 is TGTGCCAGCAGTGAAGAGGTGAAGAGCGATGAGCAGTTCTTC. It is translated as CASSEEVKSDEQFF. The chain recombines TRBV2 with TRBJ2-1; D is undetermined. This CDR3 is built from 14 residues. The germline CDR1 and CDR2 sequences are SNHLY and FYNNEI. Trimming took 1 base from V and 8 from J, leaving 12 bases between them.

This rearrangement joins TRBV7-2 to TRBJ2-5; 9 bases are a match to TRBD2. Trimming took 4 bases from V and 5 from J; bases not matched to a gene: 8. The CDR3 is made up of 15 amino acids. Germline V CDR1 and CDR2: SGHTA, FQGNSA. The CDR3 coding sequence is TGTGCCAGCAGCTATCAGCGGGGGGAAGGGGAGACCCAGTACTTC. As protein: CASSYQRGEGETQYF.

This clone was seen a few times. The chain joins TRBV5-4 to TRBJ2-3, with a possible D match to TRBD2 (6 bases). V dropped 0 bases and J dropped 5 bases, with 10 bases sitting between them. Germline loops: CDR1 SGHNT, CDR2 YYREEE (reference sequence). The CDR3 has 14 amino acids. Written as DNA, the CDR3 is TGTGCCAGCAGCTTGGGACTAGGGATAGATACGCAGTATTTT. This sequence encodes CASSLGLGIDTQYF.

The V gene is TRBV29-1, the J gene TRBJ1-1; D perhaps matches TRBD1 (6 bases). CDR1 SQVTM and CDR2 ANQGSEA come from the germline V gene. The CDR3 has 14 residues. V was clipped by 0 bases and J by 1 base, with 9 bases between them. CDR3 region: CSVEEGGGNTEAFF. The CDR3 DNA reads as TGCAGCGTTGAAGAAGGGGGGGGGAACACTGAAGCTTTCTTT.

The V call is TRBV27, the J call TRBJ1-2, with D perhaps TRBD1 (6 bases). Trimming took 7 bases from V and 3 from J, leaving 12 bases between them. The CDR3 is made up of 13 amino acids. Looked up from germline, CDR1 is MNHEY and CDR2 is SMNVEV (reference sequence). CDR3 sequence: CASKRGADYGYTF. Written as DNA, the CDR3 is TGTGCCAGCAAACGGGGGGCGGACTATGGCTACACCTTC.

The rearrangement links TRBV4-1 to TRBJ2-1; 10 bases are a match to TRBD1. This CDR3 has 15 residues. Germline CDR1 is MGHRA and CDR2 is YSYEKL. With V trimmed by 4 bases and J by 7 bases, 7 bases remained unmatched. The CDR3 region is CASSLGQGVVNEQFF. The DNA for the CDR3 is TGCGCCAGCAGCCTCGGACAGGGGGTGGTAAATGAGCAGTTCTTC.

The chain uses TRBV5-1 and TRBJ2-3, with TRBD1 identical over 10 bases. V shed 0 bases and J 4 bases; nucleotides not matched to a gene: 2. Germline lookup yields CDR1 SGHRS and CDR2 YFSETQ. CDR3 length equals 15 residues. The CDR3 sequence: CASSLVGTGADTQYF. The CDR3, as DNA: TGCGCCAGCAGCTTGGTGGGGACAGGGGCAGATACGCAGTATTTT.

This chain joins TRBV27 and TRBJ1-1; D may be TRBD1 (6 bases). The CDR3 extends over 16 amino acids. CDR1 is MNHEY and CDR2 is SMNVEV in the germline V gene (reference sequence). V was trimmed by 5 bases and J by 4 bases, leaving 20 bases between them. The CDR3 reads CASSPGYQEGGTEAFF. CDR3 nucleotide sequence: TGTGCCAGCAGTCCCGGGTATCAAGAAGGGGGCACTGAAGCTTTCTTT.

The V gene is TRBV27, the J gene TRBJ2-7; 7 bases map to TRBD1. The J segment lost 0 bases and the V segment lost 7 bases, leaving 6 bases of the junction unmatched. This CDR3 has 14 amino acids. Germline V gene sequence: CDR1 MNHEY, CDR2 SMNVEV (reference sequence). The CDR3 is CASKQGSSSYEQYF. CDR3 nucleotide sequence: TGTGCCAGCAAACAGGGGTCCTCCTCCTACGAGCAGTACTTC.

The rearrangement links TRBV5-4 to TRBJ2-5; 7 bases are shared with TRBD1. CDR3 size: 13 residues. From germline, CDR1 is SGHNT and CDR2 YYREEE (reference sequence). V shed 4 bases, J shed 8 bases, and the junction held 8 bases outside the gene matches. CDR3 sequence (DNA): TGTGCCAGCAGCCCCCCTGACAGGGCCACCCAGTACTTC. It specifies CASSPPDRATQYF.

This chain connects TRBV5-1 to TRBJ2-3, with D perhaps TRBD2 (5 bases). The CDR3 sequence is 14 residues long. Germline lookup yields CDR1 SGHRS and CDR2 YFSETQ. V shed 0 bases and J shed 1 base, with 6 bases lying between them. CDR3 DNA: TGCGCCAGCAGCTTGGGGACTGGCACAGATACGCAGTATTTT. Its protein product is CASSLGTGTDTQYF.

The chain links TRBV18 to TRBJ2-4; TRBD2 aligns across 10 bases. This CDR3 has 14 residues. With V trimmed by 3 bases and J by 11 bases, 7 bases remained unmatched. The germline V gene encodes CDR1 KGHSH and CDR2 LQKENI. CDR3 residues: CASSPDVLAGVQYF. DNA of the CDR3: TGTGCCAGCTCACCTGATGTCCTAGCGGGGGTTCAGTACTTC.

The rearrangement uses TRBV9 and TRBJ2-5, with 8 bases aligning to TRBD2. The tail of the sequence fits TRBJ2-7 better, so the J call may be wrong. Germline assignment: CDR1 SGDLS and CDR2 YYNGEE. The CDR3 covers 15 residues. The CDR3 is CASSVGGGTSYEQYF. The CDR3, as DNA: TGTGCCAGCAGCGTAGGCGGGGGGACCTCCTACGAGCAGTACTTC.

V and J are TRBV2 and TRBJ1-1, with D possibly matching TRBD1 (6 bases). Germline V gene lookup returns CDR1 SNHLY and CDR2 FYNNEI. The V end was cut by 6 bases, the J end by 5 bases, with 19 bases between. The CDR3 runs to 15 residues. CDR3 coding DNA: TGTGCCAGCAGGGACCGGGACACAAAGGGGACTGAAGCTTTCTTT. It specifies CASRDRDTKGTEAFF.

V is TRBV2 and J is TRBJ1-5; D is unclear. Trimming left V 1 base short and J 5 bases short, with 9 bases between. Germline V gene sequence: CDR1 SNHLY, CDR2 FYNNEI. The CDR3 is 14 amino acids. CDR3 DNA: TGTGCCAGCAGTGAAGGCGCGATATATCAGCCCCAGCATTTT. The encoded protein is CASSEGAIYQPQHF.

This chain connects TRBV2 to TRBJ2-1, with TRBD2 matching over 11 bases. Germline-derived CDR1 and CDR2 are SNHLY and FYNNEI. The CDR3 covers 15 residues. J gave up 3 bases and V 5 bases, and 3 bases lay outside the gene matches. The CDR3 bases are TGTGCCAGCAGTACGACTAGCGGGAACTACAATGAGCAGTTCTTC. Translating it yields CASSTTSGNYNEQFF.

The rearrangement uses TRBV18 and TRBJ1-3; perhaps TRBD1 as D (5 bases). The CDR3 is 14 amino acids. Trimming removed 3 bases from V and 2 bases from J, with 8 bases in between. Germline lookup yields CDR1 KGHSH and CDR2 LQKENI. The CDR3 DNA reads TGTGCCAGCTCACCGGTAGGGGCTGGAAACACCATATATTTT. Translation gives CASSPVGAGNTIYF. Complete variable domain (other parts from reference TRBV18 and TRBJ1-3): NAGVMQNPRHLVRRRGQEARLRCSPMKGHSHVYWYRQLPEEGLKFMVYLQKENIIDESGMPKERFSAEFPKEGPSILRIQQVVRGDSAAYFCASSPVGAGNTIYFGEGSWLTVV.

This rearrangement joins TRBV30 to TRBJ1-2, with D tentatively TRBD1 (5 bases). V was clipped by 8 bases and J by 7 bases, with 17 bases between them. Germline values: CDR1 GTSNPN, CDR2 SVGIG (reference sequence). The CDR3 consists of 12 residues. The CDR3 spells CAGSPGTSGYTF. CDR3 coding DNA: TGTGCCGGAAGCCCAGGGACTAGTGGCTACACCTTC.

The table lists this clone with a few counts. The chain is built from TRBV7-3 and TRBJ2-1, with D possibly being TRBD1 (6 bases). V lost 5 bases, J lost 13 bases, and 15 bases lay in between. Looked up from germline, CDR1 is SGHTA and CDR2 is FQGTGA. The CDR3 totals 12 residues. The CDR3 nucleotides are TGTGCCAGCAGCCCCCGACAGGAATCACAGTTCTTC. It encodes CASSPRQESQFF.

The V and J genes are TRBV18 and TRBJ2-1; 12 bases are shared with TRBD2. V dropped 6 bases and J dropped 8; count of bases not matched to a gene: 14. CDR1 is KGHSH and CDR2 is LQKENI in the germline V gene. CDR3 size: 17 residues. The CDR3 DNA reads as TGTGCCAGCTCGCCTGATCTAGCGGGGGGGCCAGGGTATGAGCAGTTCTTC. This codes for CASSPDLAGGPGYEQFF.

The rearrangement uses TRBV5-4 and TRBJ2-5; perhaps TRBD1 as D (5 bases). The end of the DNA fits TRBJ2-7 better, so the J call may be wrong. The CDR3 has 13 amino acids. From germline, CDR1 is SGHNT and CDR2 YYREEE (reference sequence). The CDR3 DNA reads as TGTGCCAGCAGCTTGCAGGGTTCCTACGAGCAGTACTTC. The encoded protein is CASSLQGSYEQYF.